This T cell receptor beta chain was sequenced during a study of blood T cell repertoires in COVID-19. Background on the study: COVID-19 samples from acute and convalescent phases originated in the United States, Italy and Spain. In each case, the material was cDNA or gDNA derived from T cells, B-cell-depleted T cells, or PBMCs.

TCRdb's table, derived via immunoSEQ multiplex PCR, lists solely in-frame clones and lacks some. The sample lists over 110,000 clones, 84% occurring once. The sequenced material came from peripheral blood. The TCR sequence derives from a man aged 60 to 75 with active or convalescent COVID-19.

The CDR3 DNA reads as TGTGCCAGTGACACGGGGATGAACACTGAAGCTTTCTTT. Translating gives CASDTGMNTEAFF. The gene calls are TRBV6-5 and TRBJ1-1; D is ambiguous. The CDR3 covers 13 residues. V was cut by 9 bases and J by 0 bases, with 11 bases left in between. Germline V gene data show CDR1 as MNHEY and CDR2 as SVGAGI.